The entry that follows covers one T cell receptor (beta chain) sequence. The CDR3 sequence is 17 residues long. Trimming pared 1 base from V and 2 bases from J, leaving 18 bases between. CDR1 is MNHNS, CDR2 SASEGT, per germline. These data belong to a study of blood T cell repertoires in COVID-19. Overall study: Nucleic acid was either cDNA or gDNA, and it came from T cells, B-cell-depleted T cells, or PBMCs.

Using immunoSEQ multiplex PCR, the repertoire was profiled, and TCRdb retains in-frame clones only, with some absent. Among approximately 130,000 clones listed, just over 75% were seen once. The receptor was derived from a human donor in a cohort sampled during active COVID-19. The rearrangement joins TRBV6-1 to TRBJ2-7; D is ambiguous. The sample taken for sequencing was peripheral blood. CDR3 sequence reads: CASSEVARLGIAYEQYF. CDR3 DNA: TGTGCCAGCAGTGAAGTGGCCAGGCTTGGAATCGCCTACGAGCAGTACTTC.